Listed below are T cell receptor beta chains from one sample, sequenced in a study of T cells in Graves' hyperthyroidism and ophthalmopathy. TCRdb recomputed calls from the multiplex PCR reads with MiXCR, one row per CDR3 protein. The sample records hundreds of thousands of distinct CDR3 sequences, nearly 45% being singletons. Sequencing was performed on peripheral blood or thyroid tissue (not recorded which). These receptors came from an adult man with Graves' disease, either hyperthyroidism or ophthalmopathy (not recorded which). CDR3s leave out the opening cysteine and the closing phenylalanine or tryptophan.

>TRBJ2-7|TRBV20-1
SAAPGDRSRVGYEQY
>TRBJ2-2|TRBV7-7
ASSLVPPSGANTGELF
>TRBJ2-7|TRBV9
ASSPHGDRTTYEQY
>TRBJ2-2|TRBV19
ASSGELAGAYTGELF
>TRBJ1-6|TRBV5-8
ASSLDSSNSPLH
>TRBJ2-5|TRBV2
ASSATQEQETQY
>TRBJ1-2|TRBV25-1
ASGGTEVVGYGYT
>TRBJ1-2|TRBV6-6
AISELDYGYT
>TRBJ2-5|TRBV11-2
ARTGTSGGAWETQY
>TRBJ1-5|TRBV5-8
ASSQWVSGQPQH
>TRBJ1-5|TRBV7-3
ASSLTWGGGQPQH
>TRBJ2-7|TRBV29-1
SVSTGIYYEQY
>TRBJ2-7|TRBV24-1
ATSGPGGEQY
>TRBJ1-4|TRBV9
ASSTGQGNEKLF
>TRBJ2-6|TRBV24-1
ATSASGAGLSGANVLT
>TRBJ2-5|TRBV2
ASSLTDEKTQY
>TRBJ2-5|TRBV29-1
SARGSGGAGETQY
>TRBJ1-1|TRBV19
ASSFLWAGREDTEAF
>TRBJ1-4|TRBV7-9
ASSLHRATNEKLF
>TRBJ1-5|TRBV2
ASRVDWSNQPQH
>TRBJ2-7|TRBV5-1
ASSLAAASYGEQY
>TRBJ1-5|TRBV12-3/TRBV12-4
ASSYGQDSSNQPQH
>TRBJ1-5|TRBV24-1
ATSDRDQPQH
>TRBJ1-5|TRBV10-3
ATSRQPGTAINQPQH
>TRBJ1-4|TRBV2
ASRIQGDEKLF
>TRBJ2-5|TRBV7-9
ASSVWGQAQQETQY
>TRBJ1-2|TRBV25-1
ASSVYRGEGYT
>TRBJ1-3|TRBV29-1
SVEDEVDRGNTIY
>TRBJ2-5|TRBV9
ASSRASWQEETQY